The 20 T cell receptor beta chains presented below share a single source sample, sequenced in a study of chemoradiotherapy in HPV16-positive cancers. Measured with immunoSEQ multiplex PCR; TCRdb has only the in-frame clones, and not every one. This table has around 22,000 clones, around 90% appearing once. The material was blood, obtained from a patient who underwent chemoradiotherapy. The receptor set was obtained from a human donor with HPV-associated anogenital cancer.

The CDR3 coding sequence is TGTGCCAGCAGTGCGAACGGACAGGGAGAGGCCGGGGAGCTGTTTTTT. This gives the protein CASSANGQGEAGELFF. The genes are TRBV6-1 and TRBJ2-2; the match to TRBD1 covers 8 bases. The length of the CDR3 is 16 residues. V lost 4 bases to trimming and J lost 6 bases; unmatched junction nucleotides: 10. From germline, CDR1 is MNHNS and CDR2 SASEGT.

This clone has just one count. The V and J genes are TRBV4-1 and TRBJ1-2; TRBD1 matches at 8 bases. The length of the CDR3 is 15 residues. The germline V gene has CDR1 MGHRA and CDR2 YSYEKL. The trim removed 4 bases at V and 5 bases at J, leaving 9 bases unmatched. CDR3 sequence (DNA): TGCGCCAGCAGCCCAGCGACAGGGGAAGGTTATGGCTACACCTTC. Translated: CASSPATGEGYGYTF.

The V gene is TRBV7-2, the J gene TRBJ2-1; 16 bases are a match to TRBD2. Germline CDR1 SGHTA, CDR2 FQGNSA. The CDR3 has 17 residues. Losses at the gene ends were 5 bases for V and 2 bases for J; bases not matched to a gene: 3. This CDR3 is CASSLGTSGRAYNEQFF. The CDR3 DNA sequence: TGTGCCAGCAGCCTCGGGACTAGCGGGAGGGCCTACAATGAGCAGTTCTTC.

As concerns this clone: Other nucleotide sequences from this sample produce the same CDR3. The gene calls are TRBV18 and TRBJ1-2; D unclear. Germline CDR1 KGHSH, CDR2 LQKENI. CDR3 length: 15 residues. V lost 0 bases, J lost 0 bases, and 8 bases lay in between. CDR3: CASSPPAGTNYGYTF. CDR3 nucleotide sequence: TGTGCCAGCTCACCACCTGCAGGCACTAACTATGGCTACACCTTC.

This chain uses TRBV28 with TRBJ2-7; D possibly corresponds to TRBD1 (5 bases). In germline, CDR1 is MDHEN, CDR2 SYDVKM. With 7 bases removed from V and 7 bases from J, the gap between germline ends came to 11 bases. This CDR3 comprises 11 residues. The CDR3 coding sequence is TGTGCCAGCACAATAGGGGAAGAGCAGTACTTC. Its protein is CASTIGEEQYF.

The CDR3 reads CASSRGRMNTEAFF. Written as DNA, the CDR3 is TGTGCCAGCAGCCGAGGACGGATGAACACTGAAGCTTTCTTT. V usage is TRBV14 and J usage is TRBJ1-1, with D unresolved. Germline CDR1 SGHDN, CDR2 FVKESK. CDR3 length: 14 amino acids. The V gene lost 4 bases and the J gene lost 0 bases, with 9 bases spanning the gap.

The chain has TRBV28 and TRBJ1-6; no reliable D call. Germline CDR1 reads MDHEN; CDR2 reads SYDVKM. This CDR3 region has 11 residues. V was trimmed by 4 bases and J by 6 bases, leaving 1 base between them. CDR3 coding DNA: TGTGCCAGCAGTTCTAATTCACCCCTCCACTTT. Its protein is CASSSNSPLHF.

The gene calls are TRBV27 and TRBJ2-5, with D possibly being TRBD1 (6 bases). Trimming left V 2 bases short and J 6 bases short, with 19 bases between. The germline V gene has CDR1 MNHEY and CDR2 SMNVEV (reference sequence). The CDR3 is 16 residues long. CDR3 coding DNA: TGTGCCAGCAGTTTACTTGCAGCGGCGTGGGACAAGACCCAGTACTTC. Translated, it gives CASSLLAAAWDKTQYF.

This chain joins TRBV4-3 and TRBJ1-1, with D possibly being TRBD1 (6 bases). In germline, CDR1 is LGHNA, CDR2 YSLEER. The CDR3 loop spans 16 amino acids. Trimming took 0 bases from V and 0 from J, leaving 11 bases between them. CDR3 nucleotides: TGCGCCAGCAGCCAAGATCTAGGGGGAATGAACACTGAAGCTTTCTTT. The encoded protein is CASSQDLGGMNTEAFF.

The genes are TRBV19 and TRBJ2-7; 11 nucleotides line up with TRBD1. The V gene's germline CDR1 is LNHDA and CDR2 SQIVND (reference sequence). The CDR3 has 14 residues. The J segment lost 3 bases and the V segment lost 5 bases, leaving 3 bases of the junction unmatched. CDR3 DNA sequence: TGTGCCAGTAGTCACGGGACAGGGGGCTACGAGCAGTACTTC. It encodes CASSHGTGGYEQYF.

The genes are TRBV4-2 and TRBJ2-3; D is unresolved. Looked up from germline, CDR1 is LGHNA and CDR2 is YNFKEQ. V lost 7 bases to trimming and J lost 2 bases, with 13 bases between them. The CDR3 contains 14 residues. The CDR3 nucleotides read TGTGCCAGCACCCCCAACAGCCACACAGATACGCAGTATTTT. It specifies CASTPNSHTDTQYF.

In its sample, this clone was seen a few times. The chain carries TRBV7-9 and TRBJ2-3; 10 positions agree with TRBD1. The CDR3 length is 15 residues. V trimming: 9 bases; J trimming: 3 bases; junction bases outside the gene matches: 9. Germline loops: CDR1 SEHNR, CDR2 FQNEAQ (reference sequence). CDR3 residues: CASHPRDRGTDTQYF. In nucleotides, the CDR3 is TGTGCCAGTCACCCCCGGGACAGGGGAACAGATACGCAGTATTTT.

This rearrangement joins TRBV9 to TRBJ2-5; the match to TRBD2 covers 7 bases. Germline V gene sequence: CDR1 SGDLS, CDR2 YYNGEE. The CDR3 contains 17 residues. The ends lost 0 bases at V and 5 bases at J; junction bases unmatched: 13. The CDR3 is CASSVASGRVGRETQYF. In DNA, the CDR3 is TGTGCCAGCAGCGTAGCTAGCGGCAGGGTCGGTAGGGAGACCCAGTACTTC.

This chain connects TRBV6-5 to TRBJ1-4; D is perhaps TRBD1 (5 bases). Trimming cost V 0 bases and J 8 bases, with 16 bases left between them. This CDR3 comprises 16 residues. CDR1 is MNHEY and CDR2 is SVGAGI in the germline V gene. CDR3 residues: CASSYSLWGGWEKLFF. CDR3 sequence (DNA): TGTGCCAGCAGTTACTCCCTTTGGGGGGGATGGGAAAAACTGTTTTTT.

The rearrangement joins TRBV19 to TRBJ1-4, with D perhaps matching TRBD1 (6 bases). This CDR3 has 17 residues. The germline CDR1 and CDR2 sequences are LNHDA and SQIVND (reference sequence). V lost 7 bases to trimming and J lost 0 bases, with 18 bases between them. CDR3 in DNA: TGTGCCAGTACCCCAAGTCGGGGGGCTGCAACTAATGAAAAACTGTTTTTT. As protein: CASTPSRGAATNEKLFF. Supplemented by reference TRBV19 and TRBJ1-4, the full variable domain reads DGGITQSPKYLFRKEGQNVTLSCEQNLNHDAMYWYRQDPGQGLRLIYYSQIVNDFQKGDIAEGYSVSREKKESFPLTVTSAQKNPTAFYLCASTPSRGAATNEKLFFGSGTQLSVL.

The V and J genes are TRBV9 and TRBJ1-2, with D perhaps TRBD1 (5 bases). The germline V gene encodes CDR1 SGDLS and CDR2 YYNGEE. This CDR3 has 13 amino acids. Trimming stripped 2 bases from V and 8 bases from J, with 13 bases between. The CDR3: CASSVGVPGGYTF. In DNA form, the CDR3 reads TGTGCCAGCAGCGTGGGGGTTCCGGGGGGCTACACCTTC.

CDR3 sequence: CASARDLGTASTGELFF. The CDR3 DNA is TGCGCCAGCGCTCGCGACCTCGGGACGGCGAGTACCGGGGAGCTGTTTTTT. The chain couples TRBV5-1 to TRBJ2-2; D possibly uses TRBD1 or TRBD2 (5 bases each). The CDR3 consists of 17 residues. Germline values: CDR1 SGHRS, CDR2 YFSETQ. V lost 7 bases and J 5 bases, leaving 24 bases between the germline ends. Complete variable domain (other parts from reference TRBV5-1 and TRBJ2-2): KAGVTQTPRYLIKTRGQQVTLSCSPISGHRSVSWYQQTPGQGLQFLFEYFSETQRNKGNFPGRFSGRQFSNSRSEMNVSTLELGDSALYLCASARDLGTASTGELFFGEGSRLTVL.

J is TRBJ2-7 and V is TRBV27, with D tentatively TRBD1 (6 bases). Deletions cut 5 bases from V and 2 bases from J, with 16 bases between. Germline CDR1 is MNHEY and CDR2 is SMNVEV (reference sequence). This CDR3 region has 15 residues. The CDR3 sequence: CASSTSGTSPYEQYF. CDR3 nucleotide sequence: TGTGCCAGCAGTACATCCGGGACAAGTCCCTACGAGCAGTACTTC.

This chain links TRBV18 with TRBJ2-1, with TRBD2 matching over 10 bases. CDR3 length: 20 residues. V dropped 1 base and J dropped 1; count of bases not matched to a gene: 13. The V gene's germline CDR1 is KGHSH and CDR2 LQKENI. In DNA form, the CDR3 reads TGTGCCAGCTCACCACGCGCTCTTAGCGGGAGGAGAATATCCTACAATGAGCAGTTCTTC. It encodes CASSPRALSGRRISYNEQFF.

The V and J genes are TRBV28 and TRBJ2-3; 7 nucleotides line up with TRBD2. J gave up 7 bases and V 2 bases, and 9 bases lay outside the gene matches. The CDR3 loop spans 15 amino acids. Germline V gives CDR1 MDHEN, CDR2 SYDVKM. The CDR3 nucleotides are TGTGCCAGCAGTTTAGGCGGGAGTACTGGTCATACGCAGTATTTT. It is translated as CASSLGGSTGHTQYF.